A single sample gave rise to the 8 T cell receptor beta chains below, sequenced in a study of blood T cell repertoires in COVID-19. Produced via immunoSEQ multiplex PCR; TCRdb's table is partial and in-frame only. The table lists about 240,000 clones, approximately 90% of them singletons. What was sequenced was PBMCs or T cells enriched from blood (not recorded which). The receptors stem from a man aged 35-49 years who had recovered from COVID-19.

This chain uses TRBV6-5 with TRBJ2-7; 8 bases fit TRBD1. The CDR3 is made up of 15 amino acids. Germline CDR1 is MNHEY and CDR2 is SVGAGI. V lost 0 bases, J lost 3 bases, and 4 bases stayed unmatched. As DNA, the CDR3 is TGTGCCAGCAGTTACTCCCGGGACAGGAACTACGAGCAGTACTTC. Amino acids: CASSYSRDRNYEQYF.

This chain connects TRBV11-2 to TRBJ2-1, with TRBD2 identical over 15 bases. Germline lookup yields CDR1 SGHAT and CDR2 FQNNGV. Trimming removed 5 bases from V and 6 bases from J; junction bases left unmatched: 14. This CDR3 has 19 residues. The CDR3 DNA sequence: TGTGCCAGCAGCGGTAAAAAGGGACTAGCGGGAGGCTTGCGCAATGAGCAGTTCTTC. This gives the protein CASSGKKGLAGGLRNEQFF.

The chain uses TRBV6-1 and TRBJ1-5; a possible D gene is TRBD1 (6 bases). Looked up from germline, CDR1 is MNHNS and CDR2 is SASEGT. V lost 3 bases and J 2 bases, leaving 8 bases between the germline ends. This CDR3 is 14 amino acids long. The CDR3 sequence: CASSEAGGNQPQHF. The CDR3 DNA sequence: TGTGCCAGCAGTGAGGCAGGGGGCAATCAGCCCCAGCATTTT.

This CDR3 is CASSCTGTGNDYGYTF. The DNA of the CDR3 is TGCGCCAGCAGTTGCACCGGGACAGGGAACGACTATGGCTACACCTTC. The V call is TRBV10-1, the J call TRBJ1-2, with 9 bases aligning to TRBD1. V was pared by 5 bases and J by 3 bases, with 10 bases of the junction left unmatched. The germline V gene has CDR1 WNHNN and CDR2 SYGVQD (reference sequence). The CDR3 runs 16 residues.

V and J are TRBV10-3 and TRBJ2-5; D is perhaps TRBD2 (6 bases). Germline lookup yields CDR1 ENHRY and CDR2 SYGVKD. The CDR3 runs 12 residues. V was cut by 4 bases and J by 5 bases, with 8 bases left in between. As DNA, the CDR3 is TGTGCCATCAGTGGGGGGGTGGAGACCCAGTACTTC. Amino acid sequence: CAISGGVETQYF.

The chain recombines TRBV3-1 (or the pseudogene TRBV3-2) with TRBJ2-1; D might be TRBD2 (6 bases). This CDR3 region has 18 residues. Germline V gene data show CDR1 as LGHDT and CDR2 as YNNKEL (reference sequence). Trimming pared 1 base from V and 2 bases from J, leaving 18 bases between. In DNA form, the CDR3 reads TGTGCCAGCAGCCAAGCCCAAACCGGGACTCGGACCTACAATGAGCAGTTCTTC. This codes for CASSQAQTGTRTYNEQFF.

V gene TRBV27 combines with J gene TRBJ1-1; maybe TRBD1 (5 bases). The V end lost 0 bases, the J end lost 4 bases, and 12 bases lay between the germline ends. This CDR3 comprises 15 residues. Germline V lookup: CDR1 MNHEY, CDR2 SMNVEV (reference sequence). This CDR3 is CASSLSGGWSTEAFF. Written as DNA, the CDR3 is TGTGCCAGCAGTTTATCCGGGGGTTGGAGCACTGAAGCTTTCTTT.

This chain uses TRBV7-2 with TRBJ1-2, with a tentative D call TRBD1 (5 bases). The CDR3 loop spans 17 amino acids. V was trimmed by 2 bases and J by 2 bases, leaving 18 bases between them. Per germline, CDR1 SGHTA and CDR2 FQGNSA. CDR3 residues: CASSLRSGGELNYGYTF. The CDR3 bases are TGTGCCAGCAGCTTAAGGAGTGGGGGGGAATTGAACTATGGCTACACCTTC.